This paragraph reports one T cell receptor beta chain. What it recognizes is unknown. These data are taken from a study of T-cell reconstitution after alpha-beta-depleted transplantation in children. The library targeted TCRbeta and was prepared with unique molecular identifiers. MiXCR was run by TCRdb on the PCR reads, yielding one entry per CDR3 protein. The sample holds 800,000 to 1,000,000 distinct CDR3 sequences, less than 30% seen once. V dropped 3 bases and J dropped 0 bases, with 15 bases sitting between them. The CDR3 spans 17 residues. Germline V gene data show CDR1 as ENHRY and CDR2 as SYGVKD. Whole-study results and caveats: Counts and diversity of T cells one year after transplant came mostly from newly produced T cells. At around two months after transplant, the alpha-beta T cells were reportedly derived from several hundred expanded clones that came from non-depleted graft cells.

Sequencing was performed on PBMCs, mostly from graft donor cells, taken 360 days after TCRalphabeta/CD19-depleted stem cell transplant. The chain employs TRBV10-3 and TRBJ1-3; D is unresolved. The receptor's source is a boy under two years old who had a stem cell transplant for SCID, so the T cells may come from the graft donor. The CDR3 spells CAISEPGSPSSGNTIYF. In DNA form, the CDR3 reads TGTGCCATCAGTGAACCCGGGTCTCCGAGCTCTGGAAACACCATATATTTT.